This is a list of T cell receptor beta chains from one sample in a study of cytomegalovirus exposure and HLA in healthy donors. The table came from immunoSEQ multiplex PCR; TCRdb's copy has only in-frame clones and leaves some out. The top ten clones hold roughly 6% of a sample with fewer than 130,000 clones, more than 65% of them seen once. Sequences were obtained from PBMCs. The receptors were gathered from a man in his thirties or forties in good health and CMV-seropositive. Both conserved end residues are part of each CDR3. The order of the fields is CDR3 protein, CDR3 DNA, V gene, D gene, clone size, J gene. D genes are given only for firm matches. Clone size appears in some rows only: once, few, many, or a class for an expanded clone.

CDR3 protein: CASSFGGLGTEAFF
CDR3 DNA: TGCGCCAGCAGCTTCGGGGGTTTGGGCACTGAAGCTTTCTTT
V gene: TRBV5-1
D gene: NA
clone size: few
J gene: TRBJ1-1

CDR3 protein: CSGSFDTEAFF
CDR3 DNA: TGCAGTGGTAGTTTCGACACTGAAGCTTTCTTT
V gene: TRBV20-1
D gene: NA
clone size: NA
J gene: TRBJ1-1

CDR3 protein: CASSYPGQGAQTDTQYF
CDR3 DNA: TGTGCCAGCAGCTACCCGGGACAGGGGGCGCAAACAGATACGCAGTATTTT
V gene: TRBV7-9
D gene: TRBD1
clone size: once
J gene: TRBJ2-3

CDR3 protein: CASSLLGGASGEQYF
CDR3 DNA: TGCGCCAGCAGCTTGTTAGGGGGGGCTTCAGGAGAGCAGTACTTC
V gene: TRBV5-1
D gene: NA
clone size: NA
J gene: TRBJ2-7

CDR3 protein: CASSHQGQENTEAFF
CDR3 DNA: TGTGCCAGCAGCCACCAGGGACAGGAAAACACTGAAGCTTTCTTT
V gene: TRBV4-2
D gene: TRBD1
clone size: NA
J gene: TRBJ1-1

CDR3 protein: CASSLRRGSYNEQFF
CDR3 DNA: TGTGCCAGCAGCCTCCGGAGAGGATCCTACAATGAGCAGTTCTTC
V gene: TRBV7-8
D gene: NA
clone size: NA
J gene: TRBJ2-1

CDR3 protein: CASSNTSGGAVDEQYF
CDR3 DNA: TGTGCCAGCAGTAATACTAGCGGGGGGGCCGTGGACGAGCAGTACTTC
V gene: TRBV2
D gene: TRBD2
clone size: NA
J gene: TRBJ2-7

CDR3 protein: CASRSVGGLETQYF
CDR3 DNA: TGTGCCAGTAGAAGTGTAGGGGGCTTAGAGACCCAGTACTTC
V gene: TRBV19
D gene: TRBD1
clone size: few
J gene: TRBJ2-5

CDR3 protein: CASSPLDGTGEFF
CDR3 DNA: TGTGCCAGCTCACCACTTGATGGGACAGGGGAGTTCTTC
V gene: TRBV18
D gene: TRBD1
clone size: many
J gene: TRBJ2-1

CDR3 protein: CASSSLLAGGPNTGELFF
CDR3 DNA: TGTGCCAGCAGTTCCTTACTAGCGGGGGGGCCGAACACCGGGGAGCTGTTTTTT
V gene: TRBV27
D gene: TRBD2
clone size: NA
J gene: TRBJ2-2

CDR3 protein: CAWSPRGETQYF
CDR3 DNA: TGTGCCTGGAGCCCCCGGGGAGAGACCCAGTACTTC
V gene: TRBV30
D gene: NA
clone size: NA
J gene: TRBJ2-5

CDR3 protein: CASSTGQKFYEQYF
CDR3 DNA: TGTGCCAGCAGCACGGGACAGAAGTTCTACGAGCAGTACTTC
V gene: TRBV7-9
D gene: TRBD1
clone size: NA
J gene: TRBJ2-7

CDR3 protein: CASSLDGADEAFF
CDR3 DNA: TGTGCCAGCAGCTTAGATGGGGCCGATGAAGCTTTCTTT
V gene: TRBV7-9
D gene: NA
clone size: few
J gene: TRBJ1-1

CDR3 protein: CASSLLRGGGELFSHEQYF
CDR3 DNA: TGTGCCAGCAGCTTGCTAAGGGGGGGCGGAGAACTATTTAGCCACGAGCAGTACTTC
V gene: TRBV5-5
D gene: NA
clone size: NA
J gene: TRBJ2-7

CDR3 protein: CASTGTVVGPQHF
CDR3 DNA: TGCGCCAGCACGGGAACGGTGGTTGGGCCCCAGCATTTT
V gene: TRBV10-2
D gene: NA
clone size: NA
J gene: TRBJ1-5

CDR3 protein: CASSYGQGNTEAFF
CDR3 DNA: TGTGCCAGCAGTTACGGACAGGGGAACACTGAAGCTTTCTTT
V gene: TRBV4-2
D gene: TRBD1
clone size: NA
J gene: TRBJ1-1

CDR3 protein: CASSLWGGLYGYTF
CDR3 DNA: TGTGCCAGCAGCTTATGGGGCGGCCTCTATGGCTACACCTTC
V gene: TRBV7-9
D gene: NA
clone size: NA
J gene: TRBJ1-2